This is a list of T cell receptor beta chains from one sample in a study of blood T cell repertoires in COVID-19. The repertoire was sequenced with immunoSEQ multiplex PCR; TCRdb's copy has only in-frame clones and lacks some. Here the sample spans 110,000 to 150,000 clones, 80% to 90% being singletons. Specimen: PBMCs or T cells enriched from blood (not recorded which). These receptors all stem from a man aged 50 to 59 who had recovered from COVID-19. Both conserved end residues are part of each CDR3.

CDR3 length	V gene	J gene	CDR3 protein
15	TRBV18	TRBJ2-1	CASSQGPSSYNEQFF
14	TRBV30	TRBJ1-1	CAWSNVALKAEAFF
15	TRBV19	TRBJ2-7	CASSIPRGSSYEQYF
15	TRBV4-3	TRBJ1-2	CASSQKGPYEDGYTF
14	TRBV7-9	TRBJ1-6	CASSLGHLDSPLHF
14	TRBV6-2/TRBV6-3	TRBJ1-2	CASSRPDTLYGYTF
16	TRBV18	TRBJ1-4	CASSPSVQGAGEKLFF
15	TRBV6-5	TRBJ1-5	CASRRSGWGDQPQHF
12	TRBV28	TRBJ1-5	CASTSRGQPQHF
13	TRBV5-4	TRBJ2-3	CASSLQKTDTQYF
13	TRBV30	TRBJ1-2	CAWAGGMYYGYTF